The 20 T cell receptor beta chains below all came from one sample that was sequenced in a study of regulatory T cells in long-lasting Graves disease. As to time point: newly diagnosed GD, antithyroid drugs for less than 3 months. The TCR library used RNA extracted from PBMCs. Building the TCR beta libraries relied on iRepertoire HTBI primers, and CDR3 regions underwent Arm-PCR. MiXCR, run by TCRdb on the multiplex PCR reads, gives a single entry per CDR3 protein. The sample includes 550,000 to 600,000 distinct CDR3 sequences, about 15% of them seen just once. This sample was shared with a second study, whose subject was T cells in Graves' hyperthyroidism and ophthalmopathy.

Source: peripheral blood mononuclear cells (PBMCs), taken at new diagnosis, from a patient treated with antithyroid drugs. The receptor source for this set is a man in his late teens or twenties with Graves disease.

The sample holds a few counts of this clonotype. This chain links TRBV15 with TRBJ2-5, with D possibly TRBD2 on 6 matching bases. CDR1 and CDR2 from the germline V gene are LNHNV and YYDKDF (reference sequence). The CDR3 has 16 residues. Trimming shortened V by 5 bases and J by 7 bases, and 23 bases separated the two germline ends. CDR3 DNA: TGTGCCACCAGCTACAGTTCAGCGGGCGGGGTCGGGACCCAGTACTTC. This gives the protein CATSYSSAGGVGTQYF.

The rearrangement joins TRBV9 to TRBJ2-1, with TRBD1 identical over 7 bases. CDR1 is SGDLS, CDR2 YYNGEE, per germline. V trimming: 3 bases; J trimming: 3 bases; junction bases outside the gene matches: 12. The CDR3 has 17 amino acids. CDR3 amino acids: CASSESGSTGRYNEQFF. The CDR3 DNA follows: TGTGCCAGCAGCGAGTCGGGTTCGACAGGGCGCTACAATGAGCAGTTCTTC.

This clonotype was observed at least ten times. DNA of the CDR3: TGCGCCAGCCGTGACAATGACAATGAGCAGTTCTTC. As protein: CASRDNDNEQFF. The chain recombines TRBV5-1 with TRBJ2-1; D call uncertain. From germline, CDR1 is SGHRS and CDR2 YFSETQ. The CDR3 spans 12 residues. V shed 7 bases and J shed 5 bases, with 10 bases lying between them. Using reference TRBV5-1 and TRBJ2-1 for the parts outside the CDR3, the full variable domain is KAGVTQTPRYLIKTRGQQVTLSCSPISGHRSVSWYQQTPGQGLQFLFEYFSETQRNKGNFPGRFSGRQFSNSRSEMNVSTLELGDSALYLCASRDNDNEQFFGPGTRLTVL.

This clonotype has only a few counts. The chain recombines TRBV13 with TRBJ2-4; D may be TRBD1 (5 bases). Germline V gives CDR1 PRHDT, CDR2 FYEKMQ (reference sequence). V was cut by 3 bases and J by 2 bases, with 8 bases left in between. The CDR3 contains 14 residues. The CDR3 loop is CASSLRQPKNIQYF. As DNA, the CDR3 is TGTGCCAGCAGCTTGCGACAGCCCAAAAACATTCAGTACTTC.

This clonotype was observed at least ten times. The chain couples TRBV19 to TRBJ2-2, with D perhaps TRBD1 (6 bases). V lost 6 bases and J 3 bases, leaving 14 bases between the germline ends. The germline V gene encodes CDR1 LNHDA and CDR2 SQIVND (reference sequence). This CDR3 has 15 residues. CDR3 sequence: CASRAPGDDTGELFF. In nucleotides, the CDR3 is TGTGCCAGTAGGGCCCCAGGGGACGACACCGGGGAGCTGTTTTTT. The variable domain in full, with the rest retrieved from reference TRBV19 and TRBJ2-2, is DGGITQSPKYLFRKEGQNVTLSCEQNLNHDAMYWYRQDPGQGLRLIYYSQIVNDFQKGDIAEGYSVSREKKESFPLTVTSAQKNPTAFYLCASRAPGDDTGELFFGEGSRLTVL.

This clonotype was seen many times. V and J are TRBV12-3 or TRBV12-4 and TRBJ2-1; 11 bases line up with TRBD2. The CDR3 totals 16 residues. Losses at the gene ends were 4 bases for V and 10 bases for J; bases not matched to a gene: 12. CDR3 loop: CASSWTLAGGLWEQFF. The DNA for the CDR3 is TGTGCCAGCAGTTGGACCCTAGCGGGAGGTTTATGGGAGCAGTTCTTC.

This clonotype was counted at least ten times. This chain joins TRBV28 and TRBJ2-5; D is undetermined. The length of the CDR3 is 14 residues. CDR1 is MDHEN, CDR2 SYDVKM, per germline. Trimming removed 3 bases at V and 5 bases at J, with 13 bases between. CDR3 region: CASSLYGSRETQYF. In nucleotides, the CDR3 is TGTGCCAGCAGTTTGTATGGTAGTAGGGAGACCCAGTACTTC.

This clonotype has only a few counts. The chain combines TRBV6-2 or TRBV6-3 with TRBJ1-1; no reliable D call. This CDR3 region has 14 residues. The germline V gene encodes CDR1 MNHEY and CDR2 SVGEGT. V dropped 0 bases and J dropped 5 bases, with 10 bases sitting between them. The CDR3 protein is CASSYSGVRTEAFF. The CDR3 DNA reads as TGTGCCAGCAGTTACTCCGGGGTAAGAACTGAAGCTTTCTTT.

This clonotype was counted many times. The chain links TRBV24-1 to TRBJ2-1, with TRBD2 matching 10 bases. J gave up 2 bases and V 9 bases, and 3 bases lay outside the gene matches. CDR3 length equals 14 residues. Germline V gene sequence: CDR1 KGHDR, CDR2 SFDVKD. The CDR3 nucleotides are TGTGCCACCCAGGGACTAGCGACCTACAATGAGCAGTTCTTC. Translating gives CATQGLATYNEQFF.

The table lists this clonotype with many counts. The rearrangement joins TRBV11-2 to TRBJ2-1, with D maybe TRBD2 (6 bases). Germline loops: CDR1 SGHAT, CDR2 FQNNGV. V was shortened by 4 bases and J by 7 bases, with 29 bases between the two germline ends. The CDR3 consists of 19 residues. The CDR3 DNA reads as TGTGCCAGCAGCTACTCGCGGGGATCAGGGTTAGGCCGAAAAAATGAGCAGTTCTTC. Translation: CASSYSRGSGLGRKNEQFF.

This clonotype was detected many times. CDR3 nucleotide sequence: TGTGCCAGCAGTTGGACAGGCGGCAATCAGCCCCAGCATTTT. Residues: CASSWTGGNQPQHF. The chain recombines TRBV28 with TRBJ1-5; 7 bases agree with TRBD1. Germline loops: CDR1 MDHEN, CDR2 SYDVKM. Losses at the gene ends were 4 bases for V and 2 bases for J; bases not matched to a gene: 2. The CDR3 sequence is 14 residues long.

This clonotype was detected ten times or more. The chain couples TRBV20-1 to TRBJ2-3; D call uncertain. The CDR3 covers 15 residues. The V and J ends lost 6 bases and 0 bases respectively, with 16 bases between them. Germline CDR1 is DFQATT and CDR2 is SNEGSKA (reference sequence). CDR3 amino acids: CSAPSGITSTDTQYF. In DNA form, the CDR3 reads TGCAGTGCCCCCTCTGGGATAACTAGCACAGATACGCAGTATTTT.

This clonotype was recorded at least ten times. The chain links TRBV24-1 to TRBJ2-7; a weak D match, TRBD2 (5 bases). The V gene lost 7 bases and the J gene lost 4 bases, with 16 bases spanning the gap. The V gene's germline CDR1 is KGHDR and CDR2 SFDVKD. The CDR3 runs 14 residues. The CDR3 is CATRPPASGYEQYF. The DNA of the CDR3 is TGTGCCACCAGGCCACCGGCTTCGGGATACGAGCAGTACTTC.

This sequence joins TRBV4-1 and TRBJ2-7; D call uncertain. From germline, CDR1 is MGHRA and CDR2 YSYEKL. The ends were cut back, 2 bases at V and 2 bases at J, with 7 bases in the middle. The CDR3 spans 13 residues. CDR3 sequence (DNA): TGCGCCAGCAGCCAAAGGTCCACCTACGAGCAGTACTTC. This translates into CASSQRSTYEQYF.

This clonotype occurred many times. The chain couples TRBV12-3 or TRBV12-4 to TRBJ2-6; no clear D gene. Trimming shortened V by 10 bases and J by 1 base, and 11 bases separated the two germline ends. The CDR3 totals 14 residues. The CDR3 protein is CATILGSGANVLTF. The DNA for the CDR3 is TGTGCCACCATCTTGGGATCTGGGGCCAACGTCCTGACTTTC.

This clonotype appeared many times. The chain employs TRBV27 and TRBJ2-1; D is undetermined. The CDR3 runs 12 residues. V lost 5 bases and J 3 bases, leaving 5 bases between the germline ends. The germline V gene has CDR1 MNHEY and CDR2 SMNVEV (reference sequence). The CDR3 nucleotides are TGTGCCAGCAGTGAGCTCTACAATGAGCAGTTCTTC. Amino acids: CASSELYNEQFF.

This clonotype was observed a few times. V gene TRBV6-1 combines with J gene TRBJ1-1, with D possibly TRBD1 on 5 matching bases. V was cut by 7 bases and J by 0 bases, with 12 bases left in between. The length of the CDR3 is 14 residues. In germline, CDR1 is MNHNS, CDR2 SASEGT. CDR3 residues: CASKSVGLNTEAFF. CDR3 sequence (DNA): TGTGCCAGCAAATCCGTGGGGCTGAACACTGAAGCTTTCTTT.

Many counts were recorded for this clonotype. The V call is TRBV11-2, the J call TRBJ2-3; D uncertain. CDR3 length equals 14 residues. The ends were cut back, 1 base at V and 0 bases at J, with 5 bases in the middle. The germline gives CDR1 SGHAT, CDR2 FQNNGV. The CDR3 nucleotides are TGTGCCAGCAGCTTAGCCCAAAGCACAGATACGCAGTATTTT. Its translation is CASSLAQSTDTQYF. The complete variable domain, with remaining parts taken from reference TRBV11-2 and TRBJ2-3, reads EAGVAQSPRYKIIEKRQSVAFWCNPISGHATLYWYQQILGQGPKLLIQFQNNGVVDDSQLPKDRFSAERLKGVDSTLKIQPAKLEDSAVYLCASSLAQSTDTQYFGPGTRLTVL.

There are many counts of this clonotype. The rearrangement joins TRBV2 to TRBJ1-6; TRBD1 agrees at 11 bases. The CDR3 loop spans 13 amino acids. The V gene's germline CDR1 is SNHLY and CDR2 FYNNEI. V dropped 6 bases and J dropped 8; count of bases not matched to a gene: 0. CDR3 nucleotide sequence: TGTGCCAGCAGGGGACAGGGGGATTCACCCCTCCACTTT. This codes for CASRGQGDSPLHF.

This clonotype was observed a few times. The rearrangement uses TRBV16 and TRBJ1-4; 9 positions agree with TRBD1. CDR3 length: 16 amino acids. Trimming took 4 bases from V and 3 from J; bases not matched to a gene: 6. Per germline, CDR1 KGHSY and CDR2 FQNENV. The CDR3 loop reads CASSPRQGGSNEKLFF. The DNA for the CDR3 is TGTGCCAGCAGCCCTCGACAGGGGGGATCTAATGAAAAACTGTTTTTT.